The clone carrying this T cell receptor (beta chain) was detected a few times. Its antigen is currently unknown. The data were obtained in a study of blood T cells in healthy people across ages. V was trimmed by 1 base and J by 1 base, leaving 14 bases between them. This CDR3 comprises 16 residues. The germline CDR1 and CDR2 sequences are SGHRS and YFSETQ. Through a sample-barcoded 5' primer and a J-beta primer mix, a second PCR was run for roughly 6 to 12 cycles. TCRdb processed the 5' RACE reads anew with MiXCR; each CDR3 protein has one entry. This table has some 860,000 distinct CDR3 sequences, around three fifths appearing once. Findings and limits, study-wide: The diversity estimates, figures obtained from one million T cells, were considered underestimates.

The origin of this receptor is a middle-aged man in good health. The sequencing sample was made of blood. The rearrangement links TRBV5-1 to TRBJ2-5; D gene ambiguous. CDR3 coding DNA: TGCGCCAGCAGCTTGAGGACCCCCTATAGCCAAGAGACCCAGTACTTC. It codes for CASSLRTPYSQETQYF.